What follows describes a single T cell receptor (beta chain). This receptor's antigen is unknown. Per-base quality was not reported, and no clone a single base away is much larger than it. Reading the germline V gene gives CDR1 SGHAT and CDR2 FQNNGV. The CDR3 numbers 14 residues from cysteine through phenylalanine. CDR3 DNA only is kept here, 42 bases in frame from base 1. The V end gives up 6 bases and the J end 5 bases, leaving 9 bases in the junction not matched to a gene. In the prospective study, participants were about 18 to 95 years old, resided in around 25 geographic areas of the United States, and were enrolled through a virtual design. Cohort assignment in the prospective study relied on participant-reported clinical history from a screening survey and a study questionnaire. In the prospective study, whole blood, serum and a nasopharyngeal or oropharyngeal swab were collected from each participant by mobile phlebotomists. Participants in the prospective study had the option to provide additional blood draws and questionnaires over an approximately 2-month period. Before DNA extraction, blood samples from the prospective study were shipped at room temperature or frozen.

The data were taken from a study of blood T cell repertoires in COVID-19 (dated by TCRdb to 2020 to 2021). At the level of the whole study: Samples from collaborators originated in the United States, Italy and Spain and spanned both the acute and convalescent phases of COVID-19. The material from the prospective study consisted of cDNA or gDNA derived from T cells, B-cell-depleted T cells, or PBMCs. Subjects who had been exposed to COVID-19, were actively infected with it, or had recovered from it provided the deeply sampled blood TCRbeta repertoires that made up the dataset. A freely available public database, intended as a resource for researchers studying the immune response to SARS-CoV-2, is where the repertoires were released. Samples were obtained from the ongoing ImmuneRACE study (first 160 participants) and from 1,254 subjects provided by 6 global collaborators. A de-identified subject ID, COVID-19 status, age in years and sex were almost always included in the sample metadata. Where available, HLA class I and class II types were taken from metadata supplied by the sample provider and were not determined by assay-based typing. The full study reports these points: Clinical and demographic metadata were provided uncurated, with the amount varying by source and participant.

TCRbeta CDR3 regions were amplified from genomic DNA using the immunoSEQ Assay, a bias-controlled multiplex PCR. Regarding the original processing steps: The number of nucleated cells in each sample was estimated from the amplification of reference gene primers within the assay. To quantify the absolute abundance of each unique TCRbeta CDR3 rearrangement, sequence reads were collapsed and filtered. For each sample, productive Simpson clonality was calculated by taking the square root of Simpson's diversity index across productive rearrangements. In TCRdb, the immuneACCESS table is reduced to in-frame sequences with V and J assigned. These tables do not hold every clone; where another copy was compared, an unresolved V gene accounts for under half, and the others remain unexplained. The V and J calls and clone size are taken from that table; D and trimming were inferred from the DNA. Present in this sample are fewer than 200,000 clones, around four fifths of which were seen just once. Together, the top ten hold 3.6% of the sample.

The receptor comes from a woman aged 45-65 years in a cohort exposed to, infected with or recovered from COVID-19 (not recorded which). This sequence uses TRBV11-2 and TRBJ1-1, with 7 middle bases fitting TRBD1. Sequencing was done on a sample of PBMCs or T cells enriched from blood (not recorded which). The nucleotide sequence reads TGTGCCAGCAGACAACAAACAGGGGAGACTGAAGCTTTCTTT. The encoded protein is CASRQQTGETEAFF.